These T cell receptor beta chains were read from a single sample in a study of OX40 agonist ivuxolimab in advanced cancers. Method: immunoSEQ multiplex PCR; TCRdb's copy keeps in-frame clones and lacks some. The sample has approximately 74,000 clones, 75% to 90% seen once. The input for sequencing was CD4+ or CD8+ T cells sorted from blood, taken in a trial of the OX40 agonist ivuxolimab. All receptors derive from an adult with an advanced solid tumor such as melanoma, head and neck, liver or kidney cancer. Each CDR3 is given with its conserved first and last residue.

J gene	V gene	CDR3 protein
TRBJ2-7	TRBV28	CASSLMGAGDYEQYF
TRBJ2-7	TRBV5-1	CASSFQEAGYEQYF
TRBJ1-1	TRBV5-1	CASSLGPQGNTEAFF
TRBJ2-3	TRBV4-2	CASSQEAADTQYF
TRBJ1-2	TRBV6-6	CASSLAGKGGNYGYTF
TRBJ1-1	TRBV6-5	CASTPPGVSEAFF
TRBJ2-2	TRBV9	CASSPRGEGGELFF
TRBJ1-2	TRBV4-1	CASSQPTPGQGASYGYTF
TRBJ1-5	TRBV9	CASSVGATNQPQHF
TRBJ2-3	TRBV28	CASISTAGRPDTQYF
TRBJ1-1	TRBV18	CASSFRDTTEAFF
TRBJ2-1	TRBV7-3	CASSPQAGGPYHEQFF
TRBJ1-2	TRBV18	CASSPGTGVDYTF
TRBJ2-2	TRBV7-3	CAVQGGGELFF
TRBJ1-1	TRBV21-1	CASKGNTEAFF
TRBJ1-1	TRBV5-1	CASSLDPRSNTEAFF
TRBJ2-1	TRBV5-1	CASSPLAGAIKNEQFF
TRBJ1-1	TRBV2	CASWGMFNMNTEAFF
TRBJ2-3	TRBV29-1	CSVEEVGDTQYF
TRBJ2-7	TRBV19	CASSPIGRLAGLSYEQYF
TRBJ2-2	TRBV6-6	CASSYSTGELFF
TRBJ2-1	TRBV7-3	CASSPWASGVDSEQFF
TRBJ1-1	TRBV7-2	CASSLPGEAFF
TRBJ2-7	TRBV23-1	CASSRLAPGLGGYEQYF
TRBJ1-1	TRBV7-2	CASSLLRGGTEAFF
TRBJ2-3	TRBV5-1	CASRFTGAGISDTQYF
TRBJ2-1	TRBV28	CASSLEADPFF